This TCR beta chain was found in a study of blood T cell repertoires in COVID-19. Using immunoSEQ multiplex PCR, the repertoire was profiled, and TCRdb retains in-frame clones only, with some absent. The sample includes roughly 190,000 clones, 75% to 90% of them seen just once. What was sequenced was PBMCs or T cells enriched from blood (not recorded which). This receptor was obtained from a woman between 18 and 30 years old who had recovered from COVID-19.

The chain's CDR3 is CASSRSGEKLFF. Written as DNA, the CDR3 is TGCGCCAGCAGCCGGTCAGGAGAAAAACTGTTTTTT. The chain joins TRBV23-1 to TRBJ1-4; D uncertain. TRBV23-1 is known as an ORF, though its function is uncertain. This CDR3 is built from 12 residues. The V end lost 6 bases, the J end lost 8 bases, and 10 bases lay between the germline ends.